What follows is one T cell receptor (beta chain) and its context. Its binding antigen is unknown. No much larger clone exists at a distance of one base, and base qualities are not known. This entry is derived from a study of T cell responses to AZD1222 COVID-19 vaccine (dated by TCRdb to about 2021). Turning to the overall study: A total of 230 to 250 trial participants underwent TCR sequencing, of whom 207 received two doses of AZD1222 and some 25 received two doses of the MenACWY control vaccine. Enrollment into the trials was organized by age into subgroups of 18-55, 56-69 and 70-plus years, and those subgroups contained roughly 140, 27 and 60 TCR-sequenced participants, respectively.

Results and caveats for the whole study, not just this receptor: Conclusions about previously exposed vaccinees are limited, since just five to seven AZD1222 recipients were seropositive for SARS-CoV-2 at baseline. Nearly half of unique spike-specific TCRs reportedly recognized epitopes outside regions mutated in the B.1.351 and B.1.1.7 variants. The 56-69-year group was small, and its depth increase did not reach significance, likely because of low power. Participants were mostly white British and included more females than males, and it was suggested by the authors that clonal diversity may have been underestimated. After two AZD1222 doses, spike-specific TCR breadth and depth were significantly higher than at day 0 and than in MenACWY recipients. Because no samples from the day 14 peak response were available, repertoires could be characterized only after the peak T cell response. The whole spike protein was spanned by vaccine-associated CD4 TCRs, and dominant responses were seen in regions 160-218 and 743-854.

The CDR3 regions of human TCRbeta chains were analyzed by immunosequencing. In the paper's pipeline: Repertoire TCRs were checked for matches against a reference library of SARS-CoV-2-specific TCRs that had been generated using the MIRA antigen-specificity platform. Breadth was defined as the fraction of unique TCRs that were SARS-CoV-2-associated. Depth was defined as the fraction of total T cells that were SARS-CoV-2-associated. Using the MIRA data, every spike-specific TCR was mapped to the spike region that the TCR reacted to and assigned to either a CD4 or a CD8 class. Log10-transformed breadth and depth values were compared by one-way ANOVA with Sidak's multiple comparisons tests. What TCRdb holds here is the immuneACCESS table cut down to in-frame rearrangements. Part of the clones is not present; checked against another copy, under half of the missing clones reflect an unresolved V gene, and the others are unexplained. V and J calls and clone size follow that table, whereas D and trimming were derived from the DNA. The table for this sample lists approximately 100,000 clones; about 90% of them were counted only once. 2.8% of the sample lies in the top ten.

Read against the paper, the sample's time point label means: baseline before first vaccination. Taken with the paper, the label for treatment or condition translates to: meningococcal conjugate vaccine given as trial control. Samples from vaccinated people were obtained from the UK trials COV001 and COV002, which included a single-blind randomized controlled phase 2/3 trial of AZD1222 (ChAdOx1 nCoV-19) in healthy adults. For TCRbeta chain sequencing, PBMC samples from trial participants were taken at day 0 and at day 28 after the second dose. V has 3 bases trimmed and J has 2 bases trimmed; junction bases matching no gene number 0. Reading from cysteine to phenylalanine, the CDR3 counts 13 amino acids. The read is trimmed to its CDR3 DNA, 39 bases read in frame from base 1.

The sequence was obtained from an adult in good health. Sequencing was performed on peripheral blood, taken on day 0 of MenACWY control vaccination. The sequence links TRBV12-3 or TRBV12-4 to TRBJ2-5, and 7 junctional nucleotides match TRBD1. The CDR3 reads as follows: CASSLGQQETQYF. In nucleotides, the sequence is TGTGCCAGCAGTTTGGGACAGCAAGAGACCCAGTACTTC.